One sample yielded the 7 T cell receptor beta chains listed below, sequenced in a study of regulatory T cells in long-lasting Graves disease. iRepertoire HTBI primers and Arm-PCR of CDR3 regions built TCR beta libraries. TCRdb re-called the multiplex PCR reads with MiXCR, one entry per CDR3 protein. The data show 450,000 to 500,000 distinct CDR3 sequences, 16% seen once. Time point described: newly diagnosed GD, antithyroid drugs for less than 3 months. PBMC-derived RNA was used for the TCR library. The data also belong to a second study, concerning T cells in Graves' hyperthyroidism and ophthalmopathy.

The sequencing used peripheral blood mononuclear cells (PBMCs), collected at new diagnosis, from a patient treated with antithyroid drugs. The receptors were sampled from a man aged 35-49 years with Graves disease.

This chain joins TRBV5-1 and TRBJ2-3; D is ambiguous. The V end was cut by 5 bases, the J end by 1 base, with 8 bases between. CDR1 is SGHRS and CDR2 is YFSETQ in the germline V gene. The CDR3 contains 13 residues. Written as DNA, the CDR3 is TGCGCCAGCAGGCCACGGGGCACAGATACGCAGTATTTT. It specifies CASRPRGTDTQYF. Full variable domain (rest looked up from reference TRBV5-1 and TRBJ2-3): KAGVTQTPRYLIKTRGQQVTLSCSPISGHRSVSWYQQTPGQGLQFLFEYFSETQRNKGNFPGRFSGRQFSNSRSEMNVSTLELGDSALYLCASRPRGTDTQYFGPGTRLTVL.

A note on this clonotype: The junction departs from germline at one end; a sequencing error may be responsible. Here the CDR3 DNA reads TGTACCAGCAGTTTAGCGACAGGCGCCGGCTACACCTTC. Translation gives CTSSLATGAGYTF. The V and J genes are TRBV12-3 or TRBV12-4 and TRBJ1-2, with a possible D match to TRBD1 (6 bases). The CDR3 has 13 residues.

This clonotype was counted a few times. This chain uses TRBV29-1 with TRBJ1-4; tentatively, D is TRBD1 (6 bases). From germline, CDR1 is SQVTM and CDR2 ANQGSEA. The CDR3 totals 13 residues. Between the trimmed V and J ends, which lost 6 bases and 4 bases, there was a span of 12 bases. For the CDR3, the DNA is TGCAGCGTCAAGGGGGGCCGTAATGAAAAACTGTTTTTT. It yields the protein CSVKGGRNEKLFF.

This clonotype was seen many times. The chain links TRBV30 to TRBJ1-4; the D is unclear. Between the trimmed V and J ends, which lost 4 bases and 0 bases, there was a span of 9 bases. Germline loops: CDR1 GTSNPN, CDR2 SVGIG (reference sequence). This CDR3 is 14 amino acids long. CDR3 bases: TGTGCCTGGAATTGGGCTGCAACTAATGAAAAACTGTTTTTT. It is translated as CAWNWAATNEKLFF. The full variable domain, with the rest looked up from reference TRBV30 and TRBJ1-4, is SQTIHQWPATLVQPVGSPLSLECTVEGTSNPNLYWYRQAAGRGLQLLFYSVGIGQISSEVPQNLSASRPQDRQFILSSKKLLLSDSGFYLCAWNWAATNEKLFFGSGTQLSVL.

This chain uses TRBV11-2 with TRBJ2-5, with TRBD2 matching 8 bases. CDR1 is SGHAT, CDR2 FQNNGV, per germline. V was pared by 5 bases and J by 5 bases, with 10 bases of the junction left unmatched. CDR3 length: 15 amino acids. CDR3 residues: CASSPPAGVMETQYF. Written as DNA, the CDR3 is TGTGCCAGCAGCCCCCCAGCGGGAGTAATGGAGACCCAGTACTTC.

This clonotype was seen more than once but under ten times. The rearrangement uses TRBV27 and TRBJ2-3; TRBD2 agrees at 11 bases. V was pared by 6 bases and J by 4 bases, with 6 bases of the junction left unmatched. Per germline, CDR1 MNHEY and CDR2 SMNVEV (reference sequence). The CDR3 length is 15 residues. The CDR3 sequence: CASRALAGDSDTQYF. As DNA, the CDR3 is TGTGCCAGCAGGGCACTAGCGGGAGATTCAGATACGCAGTATTTT.

This clonotype was detected only a few times. The chain carries TRBV12-3 or TRBV12-4 and TRBJ2-5; 9 nucleotides match TRBD2. Losses at the gene ends were 3 bases for V and 5 bases for J; bases not matched to a gene: 4. This CDR3 comprises 14 residues. CDR3: CASSFAGGPETQYF. The CDR3 nucleotides read TGTGCCAGCAGTTTTGCGGGAGGGCCGGAGACCCAGTACTTC.